A selection of T cell receptor beta chains follows, all from one sample in a study of shared clonotypes between healthy human individuals. The protocol was immunoSEQ multiplex PCR, while the TCRdb copy is restricted to in-frame clones and leaves out a portion. Found here are some 2,000,000 clones, more than 90% of them singletons; the top ten hold over 0.1%. Sequenced sample: naive CD4+ T cells sorted from blood. The receptors were sampled from a man in his late teens or twenties in good health. Each CDR3 is given with its conserved first and last residue. Each record gives: J gene, clone size, V gene, CDR3 length, D gene, CDR3 protein, CDR3 DNA. D genes are given only for firm matches. Size is omitted from some rows. Given values are once, few, many or a class for expanded clones.

j_gene: TRBJ2-2; abundance: .; v_gene: TRBV11-2; len: 16; d_gene: TRBD2; CDR3aa: CASSLGTSINTGELFF; CDR3nt: TGTGCCAGCAGCTTAGGGACTAGCATTAACACCGGGGAGCTGTTTTTT
j_gene: TRBJ1-1; abundance: .; v_gene: TRBV11-2; len: 15; d_gene: .; CDR3aa: CASSLDPGGDTEAFF; CDR3nt: TGTGCCAGCAGCTTAGATCCGGGCGGGGACACTGAAGCTTTCTTT
j_gene: TRBJ2-4; abundance: .; v_gene: TRBV4-3; len: 15; d_gene: .; CDR3aa: CASSQTKGAKNIQYF; CDR3nt: TGCGCCAGCAGCCAAACAAAGGGAGCCAAAAACATTCAGTACTTC
j_gene: TRBJ1-1; abundance: .; v_gene: TRBV6-5; len: 14; d_gene: TRBD1; CDR3aa: CASTLRGLGTEAFF; CDR3nt: TGTGCCAGCACCCTCAGGGGGCTGGGAACTGAAGCTTTCTTT
j_gene: TRBJ2-3; abundance: .; v_gene: TRBV5-4; len: 16; d_gene: TRBD2; CDR3aa: CASSLWTSGGADTQYF; CDR3nt: TGTGCCAGCAGCTTGTGGACTAGCGGGGGGGCAGATACGCAGTATTTT
j_gene: TRBJ2-7; abundance: .; v_gene: TRBV7-6; len: 14; d_gene: .; CDR3aa: CASSLSTGNYEQYF; CDR3nt: TGTGCCAGCAGCTTATCCACAGGGAACTACGAGCAGTACTTC
j_gene: TRBJ2-2; abundance: .; v_gene: TRBV4-1; len: 18; d_gene: TRBD2; CDR3aa: CASSGPSGRSENTGELFF; CDR3nt: TGCGCCAGCAGCGGCCCTAGCGGGAGATCTGAAAACACCGGGGAGCTGTTTTTT
j_gene: TRBJ2-7; abundance: .; v_gene: TRBV5-1; len: 15; d_gene: TRBD1; CDR3aa: CASSLLTGANYEQYF; CDR3nt: TGCGCCAGCAGCCTGCTGACAGGGGCAAACTACGAGCAGTACTTC
j_gene: TRBJ1-2; abundance: .; v_gene: TRBV6-5; len: 13; d_gene: .; CDR3aa: CASSTGGNYGYTF; CDR3nt: TGTGCCAGCAGTACGGGGGGTAACTATGGCTACACCTTC
j_gene: TRBJ2-7; abundance: .; v_gene: TRBV9; len: 13; d_gene: .; CDR3aa: CASSVAWGYEQYF; CDR3nt: TGTGCCAGCAGCGTAGCTTGGGGGTACGAGCAGTACTTC
j_gene: TRBJ2-3; abundance: .; v_gene: TRBV19; len: 14; d_gene: TRBD2; CDR3aa: CASESGRATDTQYF; CDR3nt: TGTGCCAGTGAAAGCGGGAGGGCAACAGATACGCAGTATTTT
j_gene: TRBJ2-1; abundance: .; v_gene: TRBV12-5; len: 17; d_gene: TRBD2; CDR3aa: CASGLSPGLAHYNEQFF; CDR3nt: TGTGCTAGTGGTTTGAGTCCGGGACTAGCACATTACAATGAGCAGTTCTTC
j_gene: TRBJ2-1; abundance: .; v_gene: TRBV6-1; len: 15; d_gene: TRBD1; CDR3aa: CASRSPGQNYNEQFF; CDR3nt: TGTGCCAGCAGGTCGCCGGGACAGAACTACAATGAGCAGTTCTTC
j_gene: TRBJ1-1; abundance: .; v_gene: TRBV29-1; len: 12; d_gene: .; CDR3aa: CSGGLGNTEAFF; CDR3nt: TGCAGCGGGGGGTTAGGGAACACTGAAGCTTTCTTT
j_gene: TRBJ1-3; abundance: .; v_gene: TRBV4-3; len: 15; d_gene: TRBD1; CDR3aa: CASSLTGTGVNTIYF; CDR3nt: TGCGCCAGCAGCCTAACCGGGACAGGGGTAAACACCATATATTTT
j_gene: TRBJ2-5; abundance: .; v_gene: TRBV4-1; len: 16; d_gene: TRBD1; CDR3aa: CASSQYQDRFGETQYF; CDR3nt: TGCGCCAGCAGCCAATACCAGGACAGGTTTGGGGAGACCCAGTACTTC
j_gene: TRBJ1-1; abundance: .; v_gene: TRBV18; len: 17; d_gene: .; CDR3aa: CASSKERAGWGNAEAFF; CDR3nt: TGTGCCAGCTCGAAAGAACGGGCAGGGTGGGGCAACGCTGAAGCTTTCTTT
j_gene: TRBJ2-7; abundance: .; v_gene: TRBV10-3; len: 14; d_gene: .; CDR3aa: CAITASAPSYEQYF; CDR3nt: TGTGCCATCACGGCGAGCGCTCCTAGCTACGAGCAGTACTTC
j_gene: TRBJ2-3; abundance: .; v_gene: TRBV10-3; len: 14; d_gene: .; CDR3aa: CAIRRESGTDTQYF; CDR3nt: TGTGCCATCAGGAGAGAGAGCGGCACAGATACGCAGTATTTT
j_gene: TRBJ2-7; abundance: .; v_gene: TRBV6-5; len: 14; d_gene: TRBD1; CDR3aa: CASSYSGQGYEQYF; CDR3nt: TGTGCCAGCAGTTACTCCGGACAGGGCTACGAGCAGTACTTC
j_gene: TRBJ1-1; abundance: .; v_gene: TRBV7-2; len: 15; d_gene: .; CDR3aa: CASSLAAGVNTEAFF; CDR3nt: TGTGCCAGCAGCTTAGCGGCGGGGGTGAACACTGAAGCTTTCTTT
j_gene: TRBJ1-4; abundance: .; v_gene: TRBV7-8; len: 16; d_gene: .; CDR3aa: CASSPRSGATNEKLFF; CDR3nt: TGTGCCAGCAGCCCCCGTTCCGGCGCAACTAATGAAAAACTGTTTTTT
j_gene: TRBJ1-2; abundance: .; v_gene: TRBV30; len: 15; d_gene: .; CDR3aa: CACFTGSRIWYGYTF; CDR3nt: TGTGCCTGCTTCACAGGGTCCCGTATCTGGTATGGCTACACCTTC
j_gene: TRBJ2-7; abundance: .; v_gene: TRBV6-1; len: 14; d_gene: TRBD1; CDR3aa: CASSEGGQIYEQYF; CDR3nt: TGTGCCAGCAGTGAAGGGGGACAGATTTACGAGCAGTACTTC
j_gene: TRBJ1-1; abundance: once; v_gene: TRBV30; len: 14; d_gene: TRBD1; CDR3aa: CAWEMGQINTEAFF; CDR3nt: TGTGCCTGGGAGATGGGACAGATTAACACTGAAGCTTTCTTT
j_gene: TRBJ1-6; abundance: .; v_gene: TRBV9; len: 15; d_gene: .; CDR3aa: CASSVWSGLNSPLHF; CDR3nt: TGTGCCAGCAGCGTATGGTCAGGGCTAAATTCACCCCTCCACTTT
j_gene: TRBJ1-1; abundance: .; v_gene: TRBV6-1; len: 13; d_gene: TRBD1; CDR3aa: CASSDSRGTEAFF; CDR3nt: TGTGCCAGCAGTGATTCCAGGGGGACTGAAGCTTTCTTT
j_gene: TRBJ2-5; abundance: .; v_gene: TRBV4-1; len: 14; d_gene: .; CDR3aa: CASSQDGLKETQYF; CDR3nt: TGCGCCAGCAGCCAAGATGGGCTCAAAGAGACCCAGTACTTC
j_gene: TRBJ2-7; abundance: .; v_gene: TRBV6-1; len: 16; d_gene: TRBD2; CDR3aa: CASSEATLAGSYEQYF; CDR3nt: TGTGCCAGCAGTGAAGCGACACTAGCGGGATCCTACGAGCAGTACTTC
j_gene: TRBJ1-2; abundance: .; v_gene: TRBV21-1; len: 14; d_gene: .; CDR3aa: CASSKDSGFYGYTF; CDR3nt: TGTGCCAGCAGCAAAGACTCAGGGTTCTACGGCTACACCTTC
j_gene: TRBJ1-5; abundance: .; v_gene: TRBV19; len: 13; d_gene: TRBD1; CDR3aa: CASGGTGYQPQHF; CDR3nt: TGTGCCAGTGGAGGGACAGGCTATCAGCCCCAGCATTTT
j_gene: TRBJ1-5; abundance: .; v_gene: TRBV6-5; len: 15; d_gene: .; CDR3aa: CASSYSSGGNQPQHF; CDR3nt: TGTGCCAGCAGTTACTCGAGTGGTGGCAATCAGCCCCAGCATTTT
j_gene: TRBJ1-2; abundance: .; v_gene: TRBV2; len: 14; d_gene: .; CDR3aa: CASSEALRAAGYTF; CDR3nt: TGTGCCAGCAGTGAAGCGCTTAGGGCCGCAGGCTACACCTTC
j_gene: TRBJ2-7; abundance: .; v_gene: TRBV11-2; len: 12; d_gene: .; CDR3aa: CASSSDSYEQYF; CDR3nt: TGTGCCAGCAGCTCTGACAGCTACGAGCAGTACTTC
j_gene: TRBJ2-3; abundance: .; v_gene: TRBV5-1; len: 16; d_gene: TRBD2; CDR3aa: CASSSTSGASTDTQYF; CDR3nt: TGCGCCAGCAGTTCAACTAGCGGGGCTAGCACAGATACGCAGTATTTT
j_gene: TRBJ2-7; abundance: .; v_gene: TRBV4-3; len: 17; d_gene: TRBD2; CDR3aa: CASSQDLALAGGGEQYF; CDR3nt: TGCGCCAGCAGCCAAGATTTAGCCCTAGCGGGAGGAGGCGAGCAGTACTTC
j_gene: TRBJ2-1; abundance: .; v_gene: TRBV18; len: 16; d_gene: .; CDR3aa: CASSPVRGAQYNEQFF; CDR3nt: TGTGCCAGCTCACCCGTGAGAGGGGCCCAATACAATGAGCAGTTCTTC
j_gene: TRBJ1-1; abundance: .; v_gene: TRBV18; len: 15; d_gene: .; CDR3aa: CASSPLDRMNTEAFF; CDR3nt: TGTGCCAGCTCACCATTAGACAGGATGAACACTGAAGCTTTCTTT
j_gene: TRBJ1-5; abundance: .; v_gene: TRBV12-2; len: 13; d_gene: .; CDR3aa: CASRLAVGQPQHF; CDR3nt: TGTGCAAGTCGCTTAGCGGTGGGCCAGCCCCAGCATTTT
j_gene: TRBJ2-3; abundance: .; v_gene: TRBV6-5; len: 13; d_gene: .; CDR3aa: CASAAGYPDTQYF; CDR3nt: TGTGCCAGCGCGGCAGGTTATCCAGATACGCAGTATTTT
j_gene: TRBJ2-3; abundance: .; v_gene: TRBV10-2; len: 12; d_gene: TRBD1; CDR3aa: CASRGQADTQYF; CDR3nt: TGCGCCAGCAGAGGACAGGCAGATACGCAGTATTTT
j_gene: TRBJ1-3; abundance: .; v_gene: TRBV19; len: 17; d_gene: .; CDR3aa: CASSRTSLLSSGNTIYF; CDR3nt: TGTGCCAGTAGTCGGACGAGTTTATTGAGCTCTGGAAACACCATATATTTT
j_gene: TRBJ1-5; abundance: .; v_gene: TRBV28; len: 14; d_gene: .; CDR3aa: CASSQGGGNQPQHF; CDR3nt: TGTGCCAGTTCTCAGGGCGGAGGGAATCAGCCCCAGCATTTT
j_gene: TRBJ2-7; abundance: once; v_gene: TRBV6-6; len: 15; d_gene: TRBD1; CDR3aa: CASSYPGQGTYEQYF; CDR3nt: TGTGCCAGCAGTTACCCGGGACAGGGGACTTACGAGCAGTACTTC
j_gene: TRBJ1-4; abundance: .; v_gene: TRBV5-1; len: 16; d_gene: .; CDR3aa: CASSLVPVATNEKLFF; CDR3nt: TGCGCCAGCAGCTTGGTGCCGGTTGCAACTAATGAAAAACTGTTTTTT
j_gene: TRBJ2-7; abundance: .; v_gene: TRBV11-2; len: 11; d_gene: .; CDR3aa: CASSLDYEQYF; CDR3nt: TGTGCCAGCAGCTTAGATTACGAGCAGTACTTC
j_gene: TRBJ1-2; abundance: once; v_gene: TRBV19; len: 11; d_gene: TRBD1; CDR3aa: CASSTRQGLTF; CDR3nt: TGTGCCAGTAGTACACGACAGGGGCTGACCTTC
j_gene: TRBJ1-1; abundance: .; v_gene: TRBV18; len: 15; d_gene: TRBD1; CDR3aa: CASSPSTGVGTEAFF; CDR3nt: TGTGCCAGCTCACCATCTACAGGGGTGGGCACTGAAGCTTTCTTT
j_gene: TRBJ1-4; abundance: .; v_gene: TRBV5-1; len: 16; d_gene: TRBD1; CDR3aa: CASSGGQGVRREKLFF; CDR3nt: TGCGCCAGCAGCGGGGGACAGGGGGTCCGTCGGGAAAAACTGTTTTTT
j_gene: TRBJ1-5; abundance: once; v_gene: TRBV2; len: 14; d_gene: .; CDR3aa: CASSDNPETQPQHF; CDR3nt: TGTGCCAGCAGTGACAATCCCGAAACTCAGCCCCAGCATTTT
j_gene: TRBJ2-7; abundance: .; v_gene: TRBV28; len: 16; d_gene: .; CDR3aa: CASSLPPGEDSDEQYF; CDR3nt: TGTGCCAGCAGTTTGCCCCCAGGGGAGGATAGCGACGAGCAGTACTTC
j_gene: TRBJ1-6; abundance: .; v_gene: TRBV6-5; len: 15; d_gene: .; CDR3aa: CASRPQGPYNSPLHF; CDR3nt: TGTGCCAGCAGACCCCAGGGTCCCTATAATTCACCCCTCCACTTT
j_gene: TRBJ1-2; abundance: .; v_gene: TRBV5-8; len: 12; d_gene: .; CDR3aa: CASSLDSYGYTF; CDR3nt: TGTGCCAGCAGCTTGGACAGCTATGGCTACACCTTC
j_gene: TRBJ2-7; abundance: .; v_gene: TRBV18; len: 15; d_gene: TRBD1; CDR3aa: CASSPGTGSSYEQYF; CDR3nt: TGTGCCAGCTCACCCGGGACAGGAAGCTCCTACGAGCAGTACTTC
j_gene: TRBJ2-3; abundance: .; v_gene: TRBV19; len: 16; d_gene: TRBD2; CDR3aa: CASSSPLAGAADTQYF; CDR3nt: TGTGCCAGTAGCTCCCCCCTAGCGGGGGCCGCAGATACGCAGTATTTT
j_gene: TRBJ1-4; abundance: .; v_gene: TRBV27; len: 12; d_gene: .; CDR3aa: CASSAAGEKLFF; CDR3nt: TGTGCCAGCAGTGCCGCAGGGGAAAAACTGTTTTTT
j_gene: TRBJ2-5; abundance: once; v_gene: TRBV6-6; len: 15; d_gene: .; CDR3aa: CASSYSLQSQETQYF; CDR3nt: TGTGCCAGCAGTTATTCCCTGCAGTCACAAGAGACCCAGTACTTC
j_gene: TRBJ2-7; abundance: .; v_gene: TRBV5-1; len: 14; d_gene: .; CDR3aa: CASSPGRSSYEQYF; CDR3nt: TGCGCCAGCAGCCCGGGGCGATCTTCCTACGAGCAGTACTTC
j_gene: TRBJ2-7; abundance: .; v_gene: TRBV5-1; len: 17; d_gene: TRBD1; CDR3aa: CASSLISMGQGGDEQYF; CDR3nt: TGCGCCAGCAGCCTCATTTCCATGGGACAGGGAGGCGACGAGCAGTACTTC
j_gene: TRBJ1-1; abundance: .; v_gene: TRBV2; len: 12; d_gene: .; CDR3aa: CASNPDLSEAFF; CDR3nt: TGTGCCAGCAACCCGGACCTCTCTGAAGCTTTCTTT